Presented here are 14 T cell receptor beta chains from one specimen sequenced in a study of T cell responses to AZD1222 COVID-19 vaccine. Sequencing used immunoSEQ multiplex PCR; TCRdb keeps in-frame clones, though not all of them. The sample lists about 97,000 clones; roughly 91% were seen once. The sample was peripheral blood, taken on day 0 of AZD1222 vaccination. The receptors come from an adult in good health.

This chain links TRBV7-2 with TRBJ2-3, with TRBD1 matching over 8 bases. The CDR3 consists of 12 residues. V dropped 4 bases and J dropped 8; count of bases not matched to a gene: 2. The V gene's germline CDR1 is SGHTA and CDR2 FQGNSA. CDR3 coding DNA: TGTGCCAGCAGCTCCGGACAGGGTACGCAGTATTTT. Translating it yields CASSSGQGTQYF.

The V call is TRBV7-8, the J call TRBJ2-4; D is unresolved. CDR3 length: 15 amino acids. Germline values: CDR1 SGHVS, CDR2 FQNEAQ. The V end lost 5 bases, the J end lost 0 bases, and 11 bases lay between the germline ends. CDR3 nucleotide sequence: TGTGCCAGCAGCCCTGAACGGATAGCCAAAAACATTCAGTACTTC. Translation gives CASSPERIAKNIQYF.

This chain uses TRBV5-1 with TRBJ2-3, with 7 bases that match TRBD2. V was pared by 0 bases and J by 4 bases, with 11 bases of the junction left unmatched. This CDR3 has 17 residues. Looked up from germline, CDR1 is SGHRS and CDR2 is YFSETQ. The CDR3 DNA sequence: TGCGCCAGCAGCTTGGCCTTGGGAGGGCTTTACGCAGATACGCAGTATTTT. Translation gives CASSLALGGLYADTQYF. Full variable domain (missing parts from reference TRBV5-1 and TRBJ2-3): KAGVTQTPRYLIKTRGQQVTLSCSPISGHRSVSWYQQTPGQGLQFLFEYFSETQRNKGNFPGRFSGRQFSNSRSEMNVSTLELGDSALYLCASSLALGGLYADTQYFGPGTRLTVL.

V and J are TRBV9 and TRBJ2-3; 11 bases map to TRBD2. With 3 bases clipped from V and 14 bases from J, the junction kept 11 bases outside the gene matches. The length of the CDR3 is 14 residues. Germline CDR1 SGDLS, CDR2 YYNGEE. The CDR3 protein is CASSATSGTPRWYF. The CDR3 nucleotides are TGTGCCAGCAGCGCGACTAGCGGGACCCCCCGGTGGTATTTT.

The chain joins TRBV23-1 to TRBJ1-5; perhaps TRBD1 as D (5 bases). TRBV23-1 is identified as an open reading frame with a role that is uncertain. CDR3 length equals 16 residues. V shed 10 bases and J shed 2 bases, with 21 bases lying between them. The CDR3 sequence: CATTPPGGKGNQPQHF. The CDR3 region has the DNA TGCGCCACCACGCCCCCCGGGGGAAAGGGCAATCAGCCCCAGCATTTT.

The V call is TRBV15, the J call TRBJ2-1; 9 positions agree with TRBD2. Germline CDR1 is LNHNV and CDR2 is YYDKDF (reference sequence). This CDR3 comprises 16 residues. V shed 0 bases and J 7 bases; nucleotides not matched to a gene: 7. CDR3 residues: CATSRELAGIPNEQFF. CDR3 nucleotide sequence: TGTGCCACCAGCAGAGAGCTAGCGGGGATCCCTAATGAGCAGTTCTTC.

V is TRBV28 and J is TRBJ2-7; the D is unclear. This CDR3 is built from 11 residues. V was shortened by 7 bases and J by 8 bases, with 12 bases between the two germline ends. In germline, CDR1 is MDHEN, CDR2 SYDVKM. The CDR3 region has the DNA TGTGCCAGCAACATCCCGGGCCAGCAGTACTTC. It is translated as CASNIPGQQYF.

The V and J genes are TRBV5-1 and TRBJ1-4; TRBD1 matches 9 bases. V was clipped by 0 bases and J by 6 bases; unmatched bases: 3. This CDR3 contains 15 residues. Germline V gene sequence: CDR1 SGHRS, CDR2 YFSETQ. In DNA, the CDR3 is TGCGCCAGCAGCTTGGTTGGGACAGGGTATGAAAAACTGTTTTTT. This encodes CASSLVGTGYEKLFF.

The chain joins TRBV30 to TRBJ2-1; 8 bases are shared with TRBD2. The germline V gene has CDR1 GTSNPN and CDR2 SVGIG (reference sequence). CDR3 length equals 16 residues. V shed 0 bases and J 10 bases; nucleotides not matched to a gene: 14. CDR3: CAWSVRGLAGVGEQFF. CDR3 DNA: TGTGCCTGGAGTGTAAGGGGCCTAGCGGGCGTCGGGGAGCAGTTCTTC.

V and J are TRBV28 and TRBJ2-1; D possibly corresponds to TRBD2 (6 bases). The germline CDR1 and CDR2 sequences are MDHEN and SYDVKM. The CDR3 runs 15 residues. V lost 6 bases to trimming and J lost 6 bases, with 18 bases between them. The DNA for the CDR3 is TGTGCCAGCAGCCTCTCCGGTGGAGGGTTCAATGAGCAGTTCTTC. Residues: CASSLSGGGFNEQFF.

The chain has TRBV25-1 and TRBJ2-1; the D is unclear. In germline, CDR1 is MGHDK, CDR2 SYGVNS. The CDR3 is made up of 15 amino acids. V lost 2 bases, J lost 0 bases, and 8 bases lay in between. The CDR3 protein is CASSEPRLSYNEQFF. In DNA form, the CDR3 reads TGTGCCAGCAGTGAACCTAGACTCTCCTACAATGAGCAGTTCTTC. The full variable domain, in which reference TRBV25-1 and TRBJ2-1 provide the parts outside the CDR3, is EADIYQTPRYLVIGTGKKITLECSQTMGHDKMYWYQQDPGMELHLIHYSYGVNSTEKGDLSSESTVSRIRTEHFPLTLESARPSHTSQYLCASSEPRLSYNEQFFGPGTRLTVL.

This clone is a singleton in its sample. In DNA, the CDR3 is TGTGCCAGCAGCTTAGTGGGACAGGGGATCTATGGCTACACCTTC. Encoded protein: CASSLVGQGIYGYTF. This rearrangement joins TRBV7-9 to TRBJ1-2; the match to TRBD1 covers 10 bases. The junction had 3 bases not matched to a gene; V was cut back by 1 base and J by 4 bases. The CDR3 extends over 15 amino acids. Germline values: CDR1 SEHNR, CDR2 FQNEAQ (reference sequence). Supplemented by reference TRBV7-9 and TRBJ1-2, the full variable domain reads DTGVSQNPRHKITKRGQNVTFRCDPISEHNRLYWYRQTLGQGPEFLTYFQNEAQLEKSRLLSDRFSAERPKGSFSTLEIQRTEQGDSAMYLCASSLVGQGIYGYTFGSGTRLTVV.

This clone was detected once. The genes are TRBV7-9 and TRBJ2-1, with D possibly being TRBD2 (6 bases). Germline CDR1 SEHNR, CDR2 FQNEAQ (reference sequence). This CDR3 is 14 amino acids long. Trimming took off 2 bases at V and 4 bases at J, with 9 bases between the two ends. CDR3 protein: CASSLTSLYNEQFF. In DNA, the CDR3 is TGTGCCAGCAGCTTAACTAGCTTATACAATGAGCAGTTCTTC.

This clone occurred a few times. CDR3 amino acids: CATSTLRGDRNQPQHF. In DNA, the CDR3 is TGTGCCACCAGCACCCTGAGGGGGGACAGAAATCAGCCCCAGCATTTT. This chain links TRBV15 with TRBJ1-5; the match to TRBD1 covers 7 bases. The CDR3 covers 16 residues. The germline V gene encodes CDR1 LNHNV and CDR2 YYDKDF (reference sequence). V lost 4 bases to trimming and J lost 4 bases; unmatched junction nucleotides: 10.